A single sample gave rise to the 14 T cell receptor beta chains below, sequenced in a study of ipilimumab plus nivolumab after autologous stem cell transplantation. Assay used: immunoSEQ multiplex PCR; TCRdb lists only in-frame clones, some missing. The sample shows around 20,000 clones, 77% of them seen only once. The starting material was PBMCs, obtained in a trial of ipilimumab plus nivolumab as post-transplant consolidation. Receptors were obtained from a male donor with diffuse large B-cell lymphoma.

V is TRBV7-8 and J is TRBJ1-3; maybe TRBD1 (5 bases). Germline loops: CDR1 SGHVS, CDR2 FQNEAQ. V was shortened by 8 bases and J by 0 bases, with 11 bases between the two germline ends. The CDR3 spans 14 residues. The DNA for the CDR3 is TGTGCCAGCTCCGAGACAGTCTCTGGAAACACCATATATTTT. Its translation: CASSETVSGNTIYF.

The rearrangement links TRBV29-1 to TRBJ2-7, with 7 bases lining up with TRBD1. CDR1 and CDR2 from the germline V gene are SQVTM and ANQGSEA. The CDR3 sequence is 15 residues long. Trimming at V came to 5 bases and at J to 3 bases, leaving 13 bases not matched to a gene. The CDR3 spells CSVRGQAPILYEQYF. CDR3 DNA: TGCAGCGTTAGAGGACAGGCCCCGATCCTCTACGAGCAGTACTTC.

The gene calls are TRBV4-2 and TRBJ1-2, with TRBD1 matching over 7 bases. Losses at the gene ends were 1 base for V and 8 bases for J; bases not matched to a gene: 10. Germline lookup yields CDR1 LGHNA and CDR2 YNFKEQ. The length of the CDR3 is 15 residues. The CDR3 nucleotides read TGTGCCAGCAGCCAAGTAATTGGAACAGGGGACGGCTACACCTTC. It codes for CASSQVIGTGDGYTF.

The CDR3 DNA reads as TGTGCCAGCTCACTTACCGGGACTAGCGGGGTTGAGCAGTACTTC. This translates into CASSLTGTSGVEQYF. This chain connects TRBV18 to TRBJ2-7, with TRBD2 identical over 13 bases. The germline CDR1 and CDR2 sequences are KGHSH and LQKENI. V lost 4 bases, J lost 7 bases, and 7 bases stayed unmatched. The CDR3 consists of 15 residues.

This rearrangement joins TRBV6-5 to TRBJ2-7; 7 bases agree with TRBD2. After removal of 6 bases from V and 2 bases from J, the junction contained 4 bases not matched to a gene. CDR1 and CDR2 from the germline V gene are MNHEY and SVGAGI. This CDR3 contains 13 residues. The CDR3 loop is CASRPSGTYEQYF. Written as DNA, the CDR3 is TGTGCCAGCAGGCCTAGCGGCACCTACGAGCAGTACTTC.

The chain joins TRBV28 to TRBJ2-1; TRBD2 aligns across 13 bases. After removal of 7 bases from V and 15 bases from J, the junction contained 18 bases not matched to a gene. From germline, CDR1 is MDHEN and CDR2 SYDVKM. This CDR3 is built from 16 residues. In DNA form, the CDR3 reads TGTGCCAGCACCCAAGCAAGACTAGCGGGGGGCCACCCACCGTTCTTC. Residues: CASTQARLAGGHPPFF. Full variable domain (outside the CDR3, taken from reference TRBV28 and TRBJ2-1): DVKVTQSSRYLVKRTGEKVFLECVQDMDHENMFWYRQDPGLGLRLIYFSYDVKMKEKGDIPEGYSVSREKKERFSLILESASTNQTSMYLCASTQARLAGGHPPFFGPGTRLTVL.

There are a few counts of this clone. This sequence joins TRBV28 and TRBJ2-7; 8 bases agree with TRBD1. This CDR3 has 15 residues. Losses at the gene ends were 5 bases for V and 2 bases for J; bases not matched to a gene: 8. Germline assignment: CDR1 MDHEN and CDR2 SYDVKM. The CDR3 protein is CASSVRGQAAYEQYF. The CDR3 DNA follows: TGTGCCAGCAGTGTTAGGGGACAGGCGGCCTACGAGCAGTACTTC.

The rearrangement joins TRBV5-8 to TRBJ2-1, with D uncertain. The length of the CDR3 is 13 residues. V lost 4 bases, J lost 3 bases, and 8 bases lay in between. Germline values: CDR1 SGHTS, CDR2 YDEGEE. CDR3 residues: CASSVRIYNEQFF. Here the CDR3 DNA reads TGTGCCAGCAGCGTTAGAATCTACAATGAGCAGTTCTTC.

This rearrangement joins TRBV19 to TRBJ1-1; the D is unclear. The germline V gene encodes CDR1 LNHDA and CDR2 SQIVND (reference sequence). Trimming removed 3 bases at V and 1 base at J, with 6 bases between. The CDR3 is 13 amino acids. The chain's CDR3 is CASSIVANTEAFF. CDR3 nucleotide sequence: TGTGCCAGTAGTATTGTGGCGAACACTGAAGCTTTCTTT.

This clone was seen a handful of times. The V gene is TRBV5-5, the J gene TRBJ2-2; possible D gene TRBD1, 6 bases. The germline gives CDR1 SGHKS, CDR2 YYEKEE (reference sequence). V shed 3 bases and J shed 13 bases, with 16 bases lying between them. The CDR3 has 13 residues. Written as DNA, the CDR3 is TGTGCCAGCAGCTCACAACAGGGTTTCAGGCTGTTTTTT. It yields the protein CASSSQQGFRLFF.

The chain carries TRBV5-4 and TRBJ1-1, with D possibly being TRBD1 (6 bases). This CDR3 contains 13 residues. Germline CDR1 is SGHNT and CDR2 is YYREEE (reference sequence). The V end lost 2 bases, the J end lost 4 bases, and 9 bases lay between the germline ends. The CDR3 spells CASSLSGVTEAFF. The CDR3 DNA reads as TGTGCCAGCAGCTTATCAGGGGTCACTGAAGCTTTCTTT.

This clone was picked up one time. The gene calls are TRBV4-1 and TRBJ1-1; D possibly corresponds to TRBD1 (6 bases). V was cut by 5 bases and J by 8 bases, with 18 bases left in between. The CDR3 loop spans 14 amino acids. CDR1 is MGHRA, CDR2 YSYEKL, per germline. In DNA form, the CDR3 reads TGCGCCAGCAGCTCCCCGGTGGGGGGGCGGGAAGCTTTCTTT. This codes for CASSSPVGGREAFF.

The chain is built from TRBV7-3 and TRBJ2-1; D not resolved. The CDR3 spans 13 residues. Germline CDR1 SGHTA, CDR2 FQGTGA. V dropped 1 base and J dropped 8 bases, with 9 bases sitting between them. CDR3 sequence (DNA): TGTGCCAGCAGCTTAAGGGATTTCCATGAGCAGTTCTTC. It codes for CASSLRDFHEQFF. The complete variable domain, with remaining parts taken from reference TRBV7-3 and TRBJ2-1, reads GAGVSQTPSNKVTEKGKYVELRCDPISGHTALYWYRQSLGQGPEFLIYFQGTGAADDSGLPNDRFFAVRPEGSVSTLKIQRTERGDSAVYLCASSLRDFHEQFFGPGTRLTVL.

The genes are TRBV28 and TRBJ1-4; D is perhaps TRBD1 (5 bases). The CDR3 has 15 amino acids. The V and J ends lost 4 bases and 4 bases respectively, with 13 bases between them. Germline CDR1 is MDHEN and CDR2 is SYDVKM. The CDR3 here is CASSSRDRFNEKLFF. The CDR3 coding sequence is TGTGCCAGCAGTTCCCGGGACCGCTTTAATGAAAAACTGTTTTTT.